The 16 T cell receptor beta chains reported below all come from one sample, sequenced in a study of spatial heterogeneity in lung cancer (dated by TCRdb to the late 2010s). Explained via the paper, the time point label denotes: sample taken at primary tumor resection. Without any cell sorting, TCR sequencing was performed on whole RNA extracted either from tumor and nontumor lung tissue or from cryopreserved PBMC samples. Library creation used 5' RACE. The run used a NextSeq 500. TCRdb reworked the public reads: Q25 trimming with fastp, MiXCR clone assembly, productive beta chains retained. Entries are consolidated by CDR3 protein sequence, retaining the most common genes and DNA. The sample contains approximately 25,000 distinct CDR3 sequences, under 8% of them found a single time. About 13% of the sample is in the top ten clones. The sample here was PBMCs, taken at surgery. The receptor source for this set is a male donor with early-stage non-small cell lung cancer.

In this sample, this clonotype turned up many times. This chain connects TRBV6-6 to TRBJ2-7; 10 bases fit TRBD2. This CDR3 has 15 amino acids. J was trimmed by 2 bases and V by 5 bases; bases with no gene match: 6. Germline CDR1 MNHNY, CDR2 SVGAGI (reference sequence). The CDR3 coding sequence is TGTGCCAGCAGTCTCGGGAGCGGGGGGGCCTACGAGCAGTACGTC. Its protein product is CASSLGSGGAYEQYV.

This chain joins TRBV7-2 and TRBJ2-3; 8 bases match TRBD2. CDR1 and CDR2 (germline): SGHTA, FQGNSA. With 2 bases clipped from V and 3 bases from J, the junction kept 4 bases outside the gene matches. The CDR3 runs 15 residues. CDR3 bases: TGTGCCAGCAGCTTAAACGGGAGGGAGACAGATACGCAGTATTTT. Translation: CASSLNGRETDTQYF.

This clonotype occurred a few times. The chain carries TRBV7-2 and TRBJ2-7; D possibly matches TRBD1 or TRBD2 (6 bases each). V was cut by 5 bases and J by 4 bases, with 15 bases left in between. The germline V gene has CDR1 SGHTA and CDR2 FQGNSA. This CDR3 is 14 amino acids long. CDR3 sequence: CASSPSGGRYEQYF. CDR3 coding DNA: TGTGCCAGCAGCCCCTCCGGGGGCAGGTACGAGCAGTACTTC.

The V call is TRBV9, the J call TRBJ2-7, with TRBD2 matching over 11 bases. This CDR3 region has 17 residues. The germline gives CDR1 SGDLS, CDR2 YYNGEE. Germline trimming cut 0 bases from V and 4 bases from J; bases unmatched to any gene: 9. CDR3 DNA sequence: TGTGCCAGCAGCGTAGCCACCGGGACTAGCGGCCAATACGAGCAGTACTTC. Translation gives CASSVATGTSGQYEQYF.

This clonotype occurred many times. V is TRBV7-2 and J is TRBJ2-1; unclear D gene. The CDR3 length is 12 residues. Deletions cut 6 bases from V and 5 bases from J, with 8 bases between. Germline V CDR1 and CDR2: SGHTA, FQGNSA. The CDR3 region is CASRHDNNEQFF. CDR3 nucleotides: TGTGCCAGCAGACACGACAACAATGAGCAGTTCTTC.

This clonotype has at least ten counts. The J gene is TRBJ2-3, the V gene TRBV19; 13 nucleotides line up with TRBD2. This CDR3 is built from 14 residues. The germline V gene encodes CDR1 LNHDA and CDR2 SQIVND (reference sequence). V lost 9 bases and J lost 4; bases outside the gene matches: 4. CDR3 region: CASRLAGGSDTQYF. In DNA, the CDR3 is TGTGCCAGCCGACTAGCGGGAGGCTCAGATACGCAGTATTTT. Using reference TRBV19 and TRBJ2-3 for the parts outside the CDR3, the full variable domain is DGGITQSPKYLFRKEGQNVTLSCEQNLNHDAMYWYRQDPGQGLRLIYYSQIVNDFQKGDIAEGYSVSREKKESFPLTVTSAQKNPTAFYLCASRLAGGSDTQYFGPGTRLTVL.

This clonotype was seen ten or more times. The chain's CDR3 is CAISESMRDTEAFF. CDR3 bases: TGTGCCATCAGTGAGTCGATGAGGGATACTGAAGCTTTCTTT. This chain joins TRBV10-3 and TRBJ1-1; unclear D gene. Germline V gene lookup returns CDR1 ENHRY and CDR2 SYGVKD. This CDR3 region has 14 residues. V dropped 0 bases and J dropped 5 bases, with 10 bases sitting between them.

This clonotype was seen many times. The chain uses TRBV5-1 and TRBJ2-1; TRBD1 or TRBD2 may be the D gene (5 bases each). CDR1 is SGHRS, CDR2 YFSETQ, per germline. Trimming pared 5 bases from V and 2 bases from J, leaving 14 bases between. The CDR3 is 15 amino acids. CDR3 nucleotides: TGCGCCAGCAGGATCACAGGACTTACCTACAATGAGCAGTTCTTC. It codes for CASRITGLTYNEQFF.

This clonotype was found many times. The chain recombines TRBV5-1 with TRBJ2-2, with a tentative D call TRBD2 (7 bases). Germline assignment: CDR1 SGHRS and CDR2 YFSETQ. This CDR3 region has 15 residues. Deletions cut 0 bases from V and 2 bases from J, with 8 bases between. The CDR3 loop is CASSLAGGNTGELFF. The CDR3 DNA follows: TGCGCCAGCAGCTTGGCGGGGGGCAACACCGGGGAGCTGTTTTTT. Drawing the rest from reference TRBV5-1 and TRBJ2-2, the complete variable domain is KAGVTQTPRYLIKTRGQQVTLSCSPISGHRSVSWYQQTPGQGLQFLFEYFSETQRNKGNFPGRFSGRQFSNSRSEMNVSTLELGDSALYLCASSLAGGNTGELFFGEGSRLTVL.

The rearrangement links TRBV11-2 to TRBJ2-2; D is unresolved. The germline V gene has CDR1 SGHAT and CDR2 FQNNGV. Trimming cost V 2 bases and J 2 bases, with 9 bases left between them. The CDR3 spans 15 residues. CDR3 protein: CASSLYGSNTGELFF. The CDR3 coding sequence is TGTGCCAGCAGCTTATACGGCTCTAACACCGGGGAGCTGTTTTTT.

This clonotype is medium-sized (0.01 to 0.1%) by share. The V gene is TRBV28, the J gene TRBJ1-3, with 9 bases fitting TRBD1. This CDR3 has 14 residues. V lost 10 bases, J lost 0 bases, and 4 bases stayed unmatched. The germline gives CDR1 MDHEN, CDR2 SYDVKM. The CDR3, as DNA: TGTGCCACCAGGACAGGGGCCTCTGGAAACACCATATATTTT. Amino acid sequence: CATRTGASGNTIYF.

This clonotype came up many times. The V call is TRBV20-1, the J call TRBJ2-7; 7 bases fit TRBD2. Germline values: CDR1 DFQATT, CDR2 SNEGSKA (reference sequence). The CDR3 has 11 amino acids. Losses at the gene ends were 3 bases for V and 8 bases for J; bases not matched to a gene: 4. CDR3 region: CSASGRNQQYF. CDR3 DNA sequence: TGCAGTGCTAGCGGGAGGAACCAGCAGTACTTC.

Ten or more counts support this clonotype. The rearrangement uses TRBV10-3 and TRBJ2-1, with D perhaps being TRBD1 or TRBD2 (5 bases each). The CDR3 is 14 amino acids. Germline V CDR1 and CDR2: ENHRY, SYGVKD. The V and J ends lost 5 bases and 7 bases respectively, with 15 bases between them. The chain's CDR3 is CAISRDRARNEQFF. Here the CDR3 DNA reads TGTGCCATCAGTCGGGACCGTGCAAGAAATGAGCAGTTCTTC.

This chain joins TRBV9 and TRBJ2-6; D is undetermined. Germline V gene lookup returns CDR1 SGDLS and CDR2 YYNGEE. Trimming cost V 4 bases and J 2 bases, with 10 bases left between them. CDR3 size: 15 residues. The CDR3 loop reads CASSPSPPGANVLTF. DNA of the CDR3: TGTGCCAGCAGCCCCTCCCCCCCTGGGGCCAACGTCCTGACTTTC.

At least ten counts were recorded for this clonotype. This chain uses TRBV24-1 with TRBJ2-5; TRBD1 or TRBD2 may be the D gene (7 bases each). The CDR3 has 14 residues. V lost 4 bases, J lost 4 bases, and 12 bases lay in between. The germline gives CDR1 KGHDR, CDR2 SFDVKD. CDR3 nucleotide sequence: TGTGCCACCAGTGACGCAGGGGGGGGAGAGACCCAGTACTTC. Protein: CATSDAGGGETQYF.

This clonotype was recorded many times. This chain links TRBV28 with TRBJ1-3; the D gene is possibly TRBD1 (6 bases). Between the trimmed V and J ends, which lost 10 bases and 0 bases, there was a span of 25 bases. The CDR3 totals 18 residues. Germline CDR1 and CDR2: MDHEN and SYDVKM. The CDR3 loop is CATSSGGLIMSSGNTIYF. The CDR3 bases are TGTGCCACCTCGTCCGGGGGGCTTATAATGAGCTCTGGAAACACCATATATTTT.